Presented here are 15 T cell receptor beta chains from one specimen sequenced in a study of blood T cell repertoires in COVID-19. Data came from immunoSEQ multiplex PCR; TCRdb stores just in-frame clones and leaves some out. There are 200,000 to 250,000 clones in the sample; 70% to 90% occur only once, and 11% lies in the top ten. Source material: PBMCs or T cells enriched from blood (not recorded which). The receptor set was obtained from a man aged 25 to 40 who had recovered from COVID-19.

This chain joins TRBV4-2 and TRBJ2-7; weak D call: TRBD1 (5 bases). V dropped 1 base and J dropped 3 bases, with 10 bases sitting between them. There are 14 residues in the CDR3. Germline assignment: CDR1 LGHNA and CDR2 YNFKEQ. CDR3 sequence (DNA): TGTGCCAGCAGCCAAGTCAAGGGGCTCTACGAGCAGTACTTC. This translates into CASSQVKGLYEQYF.

In its sample, this clone was seen once. The rearrangement links TRBV6-6 to TRBJ1-2; weak D call: TRBD1 (6 bases). CDR3 length equals 15 residues. V shed 6 bases and J shed 7 bases, with 21 bases lying between them. CDR1 is MNHNY, CDR2 SVGAGI, per germline (reference sequence). The CDR3 loop reads CASSPNTGTPSGYTF. The CDR3 coding sequence is TGTGCCAGCAGCCCCAATACCGGGACACCCAGTGGCTACACCTTC.

The J gene is TRBJ1-1, the V gene TRBV14; no firm D call. Trimming cost V 3 bases and J 6 bases, with 14 bases left between them. This CDR3 has 14 amino acids. Germline loops: CDR1 SGHDN, CDR2 FVKESK. CDR3 coding DNA: TGTGCCAGCAGCCACCCGACAAGATCCCCTGAAGCTTTCTTT. Its translation is CASSHPTRSPEAFF.

The chain uses TRBV15 and TRBJ2-5; D possibly corresponds to TRBD2 (6 bases). The CDR3 extends over 17 amino acids. CDR1 and CDR2 (germline): LNHNV, YYDKDF (reference sequence). V shed 0 bases and J shed 5 bases, with 19 bases lying between them. Here the CDR3 reads CATSRENVLGLWETQYF. CDR3 in DNA: TGTGCCACCAGCAGAGAAAACGTGTTGGGACTCTGGGAGACCCAGTACTTC.

The chain recombines TRBV6-5 with TRBJ2-3; 10 bases agree with TRBD1. Per the germline V gene, CDR1 is MNHEY and CDR2 is SVGAGI. CDR3 length equals 15 residues. Trimming cost V 4 bases and J 3 bases; bases outside gene matches: 4. CDR3 loop: CASSSWTGGTDTQYF. CDR3 DNA: TGTGCCAGCAGTTCCTGGACAGGGGGGACAGATACGCAGTATTTT.

The V gene is TRBV2, the J gene TRBJ1-2, with 10 positions matching TRBD1. Unmatched junction bases numbered 5, after V lost 6 bases and J lost 4 bases. Germline V gene sequence: CDR1 SNHLY, CDR2 FYNNEI. This CDR3 is 14 amino acids long. CDR3: CASRTGGVLYGYTF. DNA of the CDR3: TGTGCCAGCAGGACAGGGGGCGTCCTCTATGGCTACACCTTC.

In DNA, the CDR3 is TGTGCCATCAGTGAGTTCACAGGACATACTAATGAAAAACTGTTTTTT. This translates into CAISEFTGHTNEKLFF. The chain recombines TRBV10-3 with TRBJ1-4; the D gene is possibly TRBD1 (5 bases). CDR3 size: 16 residues. V was clipped by 1 base and J by 2 bases, with 11 bases between them. The germline V gene encodes CDR1 ENHRY and CDR2 SYGVKD.

Here the CDR3 DNA reads TGTGCCAGCAGCTTCCTCTTAGCGGGAGGTGCGGATACGCAGTATTTT. This translates into CASSFLLAGGADTQYF. The J gene is TRBJ2-3, the V gene TRBV7-2; TRBD2 agrees at 10 bases. J gave up 6 bases and V 3 bases, and 9 bases lay outside the gene matches. There are 16 residues in the CDR3. Looked up from germline, CDR1 is SGHTA and CDR2 is FQGNSA.

V and J are TRBV10-2 and TRBJ1-1; 7 bases agree with TRBD1. The CDR3 has 14 residues. From germline, CDR1 is WSHSY and CDR2 SAAADI. The V gene end was trimmed by 5 bases and the J gene end by 4 bases; junction bases not matched to a gene: 7. The CDR3, as DNA: TGCGCCAGCAGTTTTACCCCAGGGGGCACTGAAGCTTTCTTT. Residues: CASSFTPGGTEAFF.

In the case of this clone: Other DNA sequences of this sample code for an identical CDR3. V gene TRBV28 combines with J gene TRBJ2-7, with D possibly TRBD2 on 6 matching bases. V lost 5 bases and J lost 2, with 10 bases in between. The germline gives CDR1 MDHEN, CDR2 SYDVKM. The CDR3 runs to 13 residues. CDR3: CASSLGTPYEQYF. The CDR3, as DNA: TGTGCCAGCAGTCTGGGGACTCCCTACGAGCAGTACTTC.

The V gene is TRBV7-9, the J gene TRBJ2-3, with D unresolved. The CDR3 is made up of 13 amino acids. With 7 bases removed from V and 6 bases from J, the gap between germline ends came to 14 bases. From germline, CDR1 is SEHNR and CDR2 FQNEAQ (reference sequence). CDR3 sequence: CASTRPLEDTQYF. The CDR3 DNA sequence: TGTGCCAGCACCAGACCCCTAGAGGATACGCAGTATTTT.

The rearrangement links TRBV3-1 (or the pseudogene TRBV3-2) to TRBJ1-2; D gene unclear. Germline V gives CDR1 LGHDT, CDR2 YNNKEL (reference sequence). The CDR3 covers 12 residues. V lost 11 bases and J 4 bases, leaving 14 bases between the germline ends. The CDR3 here is CAASTGFYGYTF. CDR3 nucleotides: TGTGCCGCGTCGACGGGATTCTATGGCTACACCTTC.

The rearrangement uses TRBV27 and TRBJ2-7, with TRBD2 matching 10 bases. CDR3 length: 14 residues. In germline, CDR1 is MNHEY, CDR2 SMNVEV (reference sequence). The V segment lost 3 bases and the J segment 7 bases; nucleotides outside the gene matches: 6. The CDR3 spells CASSFGASGGEQYF. CDR3 DNA sequence: TGTGCCAGCAGTTTCGGGGCTAGCGGGGGTGAGCAGTACTTC.

This clone has a single count. The gene calls are TRBV7-9 and TRBJ2-7; D is uncertain. Germline-derived CDR1 and CDR2 are SEHNR and FQNEAQ (reference sequence). V was clipped by 4 bases and J by 1 base, with 5 bases between them. The CDR3 totals 12 residues. CDR3 residues: CASSSTSYEQYF. The CDR3, as DNA: TGTGCCAGCAGCTCAACTTCCTACGAGCAGTACTTC.

This chain joins TRBV5-1 and TRBJ1-1; D is perhaps TRBD1 (5 bases). Germline V lookup: CDR1 SGHRS, CDR2 YFSETQ. The CDR3 extends over 15 amino acids. V was pared by 7 bases and J by 1 base, with 17 bases between. CDR3: CASGEIRATNTEAFF. The CDR3 DNA reads TGCGCCAGCGGCGAGATCAGGGCTACGAACACTGAAGCTTTCTTT.